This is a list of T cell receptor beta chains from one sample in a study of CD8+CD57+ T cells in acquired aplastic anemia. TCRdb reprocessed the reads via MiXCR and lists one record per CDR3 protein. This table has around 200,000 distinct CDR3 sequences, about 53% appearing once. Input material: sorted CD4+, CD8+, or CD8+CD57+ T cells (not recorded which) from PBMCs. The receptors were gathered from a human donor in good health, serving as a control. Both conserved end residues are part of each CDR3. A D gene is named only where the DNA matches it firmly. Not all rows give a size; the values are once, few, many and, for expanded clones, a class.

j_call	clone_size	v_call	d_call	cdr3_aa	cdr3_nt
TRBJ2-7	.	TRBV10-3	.	CAISEGDSYEQYF	TGTGCCATCAGTGAGGGGGACTCCTACGAGCAGTACTTC
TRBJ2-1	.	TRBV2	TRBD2	CASSLDGRGYNEQFF	TGTGCCAGCAGCTTAGATGGGAGGGGCTACAATGAGCAGTTCTTC
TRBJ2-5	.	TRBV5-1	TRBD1	CASSEGASYF	TGCGCCAGCAGCGAGGGGGCTTCGTACTTC
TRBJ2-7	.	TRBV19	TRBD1	CASTDRAGSYEQYF	TGTGCCAGCACTGACAGGGCGGGCTCCTACGAGCAGTACTTC
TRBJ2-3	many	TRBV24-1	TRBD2	CATSGAPTSGGVTDTQYF	TGTGCCACCAGTGGTGCCCCGACTAGCGGGGGGGTTACAGATACGCAGTATTTT
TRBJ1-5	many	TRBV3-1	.	CASSQTGRDQPQHF	TGTGCCAGCAGCCAAACGGGTAGGGATCAGCCCCAGCATTTT
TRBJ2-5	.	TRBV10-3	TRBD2	CAISPLAGGQETQYF	TGTGCCATCAGCCCACTAGCGGGGGGGCAAGAGACCCAGTACTTC
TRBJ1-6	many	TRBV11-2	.	CASSLGYNSPLHF	TGTGCCAGCAGCTTAGGTTATAATTCACCCCTCCACTTT
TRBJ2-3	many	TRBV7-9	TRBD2	CASLAVAGGPADTQYF	TGTGCCAGCCTAGCGGTAGCGGGGGGGCCCGCAGATACGCAGTATTTT
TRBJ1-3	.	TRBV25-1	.	CASSEERTGNTMYF	TGTGCCAGCAGTGAGGAAAGGACTGGAAACACCATGTATTTT
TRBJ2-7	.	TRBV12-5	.	CASGGQSGTLYEQYF	TGTGCTAGTGGGGGACAAAGTGGGACACTCTACGAGCAGTACTTC
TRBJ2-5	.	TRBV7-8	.	CASSLALMYQETQYF	TGTGCCAGCAGCTTAGCCCTAATGTACCAAGAGACCCAGTACTTC
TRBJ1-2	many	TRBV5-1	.	CASSLEGRAEVYGYTF	TGCGCCAGCAGCTTGGAAGGGAGGGCAGAGGTCTATGGCTACACCTTC
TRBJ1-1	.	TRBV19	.	CASSIFAMNTEAFF	TGTGCCAGTAGTATTTTCGCAATGAACACTGAAGCTTTCTTT
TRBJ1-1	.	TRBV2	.	CASRATGSGTEAFF	TGTGCCAGCAGGGCTACAGGGTCAGGGACTGAAGCTTTCTTT
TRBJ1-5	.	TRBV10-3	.	CAISVSNTDTQHF	TGTGCCATCAGCGTCTCTAACACAGATACGCAGCATTTT
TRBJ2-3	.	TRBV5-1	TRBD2	CASSLEGSGGGDTQYF	TGCGCCAGCAGCTTGGAGGGATCTGGGGGAGGGGATACGCAGTATTTT
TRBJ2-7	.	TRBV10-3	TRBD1	CAATPGQGAGEQYF	TGTGCCGCGACCCCGGGACAGGGGGCCGGGGAGCAGTACTTC
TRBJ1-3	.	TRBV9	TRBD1	CASSGRDRGLGNTIYF	TGTGCCAGCAGCGGGCGGGACAGGGGGCTCGGAAACACCATATATTTT
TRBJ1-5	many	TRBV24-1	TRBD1	CATSDRTGGYKDNQPQHF	TGTGCCACCAGTGATCGAACAGGGGGATACAAGGACAATCAGCCCCAGCATTTT
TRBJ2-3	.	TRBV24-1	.	CATSDAGRTDTQYF	TGTGCCACCAGTGATGCGGGACGCACAGATACGCAGTATTTT
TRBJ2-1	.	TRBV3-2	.	CASSGRLGGDDEQFF	TGTGCCAGCAGCGGACGACTAGGAGGGGATGATGAGCAGTTCTTC
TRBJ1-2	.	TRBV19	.	CASRSQGLGYTF	TGTGCCAGTAGAAGTCAGGGGTTGGGCTACACCTTC
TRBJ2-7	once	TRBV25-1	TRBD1	CASSEAKGARDEQYF	TGTGCCAGCAGTGAAGCGAAGGGGGCTAGGGACGAGCAGTACTTC
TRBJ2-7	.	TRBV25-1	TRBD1	CARISGTAYEQYF	TGTGCCAGGATCTCCGGGACAGCCTACGAGCAGTACTTC
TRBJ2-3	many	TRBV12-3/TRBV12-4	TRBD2	CASSRTSGGPPSTDTQYF	TGTGCCAGCAGTCGAACTAGCGGGGGGCCTCCTAGCACAGATACGCAGTATTTT
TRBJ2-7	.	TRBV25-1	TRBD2	CASSESPRAGGYNEQYF	TGTGCCAGCAGTGAATCCCCTAGGGCGGGAGGGTATAACGAGCAGTACTTC
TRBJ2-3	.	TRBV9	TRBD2	CASSVGASGAADTQYF	TGTGCCAGCAGCGTAGGGGCTAGCGGGGCGGCAGATACGCAGTATTTT
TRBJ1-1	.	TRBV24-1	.	CATSDMRGEAFF	TGTGCCACCAGTGATATGAGGGGTGAAGCTTTCTTT
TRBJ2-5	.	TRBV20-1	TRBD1	CSVTARTGYQEIQYF	TGCAGTGTTACAGCCCGGACAGGGTACCAAGAGATCCAGTACTTC
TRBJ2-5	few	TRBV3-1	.	CASSLNSGPETQYF	TGTGCCAGCAGCCTGAACAGCGGGCCAGAGACCCAGTACTTC
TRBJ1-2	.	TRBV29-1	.	CSVDPPPHKSNANYGYTF	TGCAGCGTTGACCCACCTCCCCACAAGTCGAATGCTAACTATGGCTACACCTTC
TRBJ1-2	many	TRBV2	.	CASSPSTVYGYTF	TGTGCCAGCAGCCCTTCTACGGTCTATGGCTACACCTTC
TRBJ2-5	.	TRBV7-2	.	CASSLSGEGTQYF	TGTGCCAGCAGCTTAAGTGGAGAAGGGACCCAGTACTTC
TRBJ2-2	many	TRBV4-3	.	CASSQELRTQVEELFF	TGCGCCAGCAGCCAAGAGCTGAGGACTCAGGTCGAGGAGCTGTTTTTT
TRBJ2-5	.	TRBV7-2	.	CASSLGEGETQYF	TGTGCCAGCAGCTTAGGAGAGGGGGAGACCCAGTACTTC
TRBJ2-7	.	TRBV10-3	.	CAIGGGERVSYEQYF	TGTGCCATCGGTGGAGGGGAAAGAGTCTCCTACGAGCAGTACTTC
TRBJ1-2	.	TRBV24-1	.	CATSDGSPGHDGYTF	TGTGCCACCAGTGATGGATCCCCGGGACACGATGGCTACACCTTC
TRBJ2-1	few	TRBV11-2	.	CASSLEGRCNVQFF	TGTGCCAGCAGCTTAGAGGGACGGTGCAATGTGCAGTTCTTC
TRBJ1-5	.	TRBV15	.	CATSTSGAQPQHF	TGTGCCACCAGCACTTCAGGGGCTCAGCCCCAGCATTTT
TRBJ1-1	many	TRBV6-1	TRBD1	CASSDDRATEAFF	TGTGCCAGCAGTGATGACAGGGCCACTGAAGCTTTCTTT
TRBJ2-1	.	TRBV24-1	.	CATSERGEQFF	TGTGCCACCAGTGAGCGGGGTGAGCAGTTCTTC
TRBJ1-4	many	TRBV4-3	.	CASSPDGSNEKLFF	TGCGCCAGCAGCCCGGACGGCTCTAATGAAAAACTGTTTTTT
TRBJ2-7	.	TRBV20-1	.	CSARGQGTYEQYF	TGCAGTGCTAGAGGTCAGGGAACCTACGAGCAATACTTC
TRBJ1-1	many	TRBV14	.	CASSFHRNTEAFF	TGTGCCAGCAGCTTCCACCGGAACACTGAAGCTTTCTTT
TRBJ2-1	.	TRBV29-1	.	CSVEAYGGDVFF	TGCAGCGTTGAAGCCTATGGAGGGGACGTTTTCTTC
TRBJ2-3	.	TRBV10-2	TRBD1	CASSDGDRGEDTQYF	TGTGCCAGCAGTGATGGGGACAGGGGGGAAGATACGCAGTATTTT
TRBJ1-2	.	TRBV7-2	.	CASSRDINYGYTF	TGTGCCAGCAGTCGGGACATTAACTATGGCTACACCTTC
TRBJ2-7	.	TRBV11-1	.	CASSQARFHEQYF	TGCGCCAGCAGCCAAGCAAGGTTCCACGAGCAGTACTTC
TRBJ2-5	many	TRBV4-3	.	CASSQERDIQETQYF	TGCGCCAGCAGCCAAGAGAGGGACATCCAAGAGACCCAGTACTTC
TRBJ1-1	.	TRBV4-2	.	CASSQGEANEAFF	TGTGCCAGCAGCCAGGGAGAGGCGAATGAAGCTTTCTTT
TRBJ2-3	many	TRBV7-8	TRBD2	CASSLAIGGAGTDTQYF	TGTGCCAGCAGCTTAGCGATCGGGGGGGCCGGCACAGATACGCAGTATTTT
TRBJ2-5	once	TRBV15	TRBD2	CATSRVLAGGAAQETQYF	TGTGCCACCAGCAGAGTCCTAGCGGGGGGCGCGGCTCAAGAGACCCAGTACTTC
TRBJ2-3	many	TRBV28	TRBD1	CASSEQGGTDTQYF	TGTGCCAGCAGTGAACAGGGGGGCACAGATACGCAGTATTTT
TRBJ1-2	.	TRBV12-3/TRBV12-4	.	CASSFGGIDGYTF	TGTGCCAGCAGCTTCGGGGGGATTGATGGCTACACCTTC